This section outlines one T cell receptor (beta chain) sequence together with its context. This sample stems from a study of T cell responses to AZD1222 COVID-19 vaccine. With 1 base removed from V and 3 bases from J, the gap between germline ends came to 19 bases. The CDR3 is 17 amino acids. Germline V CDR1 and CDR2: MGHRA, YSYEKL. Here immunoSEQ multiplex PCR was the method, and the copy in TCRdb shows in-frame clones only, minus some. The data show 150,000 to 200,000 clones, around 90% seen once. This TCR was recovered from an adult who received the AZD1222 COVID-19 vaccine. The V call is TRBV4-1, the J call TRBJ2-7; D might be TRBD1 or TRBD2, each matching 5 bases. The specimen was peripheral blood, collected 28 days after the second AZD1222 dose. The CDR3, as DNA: TGCGCCAGCAGCCAAGCGGCGACCGGGACGGCAAACTACGAGCAGTACTTC. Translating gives CASSQAATGTANYEQYF.